This T cell receptor (beta chain) was captured in a study of T cells expressing NK-cell markers. From its re-call of the 5' RACE reads, TCRdb lists each CDR3 protein once, without DNA. This listing includes about 460,000 distinct CDR3 sequences. The CDR3 contains 14 residues. Germline V gene sequence: CDR1 MGHRA, CDR2 YSYEKL. This chain joins TRBV4-1 and TRBJ1-6; without DNA, the TCRdb call of TRBD1 cannot be checked. The sequenced material came from blood T cells: a sorted CD56 or NKG2C T cell subset, CD4+ or CD8+ T cells, or bulk PBMC T cells (not recorded which). The receptor was isolated from a woman aged 45-59 years in good health. CDR3 amino acids: CASSQDGGTSPLHF.